The entry that follows covers one TCR beta chain sequence. The data are from a study of blood T cell repertoires in COVID-19. In the original analysis: Using reference gene primer amplification, nucleated cell counts were estimated. Data came from immunoSEQ multiplex PCR; TCRdb stores just in-frame clones and leaves some out. Clonal size and the V and J genes are those of that table, whereas D and trimming came from the DNA. The sample has 180,000 or so clones; around 82% are singletons. V lost 3 bases to trimming and J lost 7 bases, with 12 bases between them. The CDR3 loop spans 13 amino acids. The specimen sequenced was PBMCs or T cells enriched from blood (not recorded which). The chain recombines TRBV12-3 or TRBV12-4 with TRBJ1-2; no definite D call. This TCR was recovered from a man aged 35-49 years who had recovered from COVID-19. The CDR3 is CASSLIPSFGYTF. CDR3 coding DNA: TGTGCCAGCAGTTTGATACCGAGCTTTGGCTACACCTTC.